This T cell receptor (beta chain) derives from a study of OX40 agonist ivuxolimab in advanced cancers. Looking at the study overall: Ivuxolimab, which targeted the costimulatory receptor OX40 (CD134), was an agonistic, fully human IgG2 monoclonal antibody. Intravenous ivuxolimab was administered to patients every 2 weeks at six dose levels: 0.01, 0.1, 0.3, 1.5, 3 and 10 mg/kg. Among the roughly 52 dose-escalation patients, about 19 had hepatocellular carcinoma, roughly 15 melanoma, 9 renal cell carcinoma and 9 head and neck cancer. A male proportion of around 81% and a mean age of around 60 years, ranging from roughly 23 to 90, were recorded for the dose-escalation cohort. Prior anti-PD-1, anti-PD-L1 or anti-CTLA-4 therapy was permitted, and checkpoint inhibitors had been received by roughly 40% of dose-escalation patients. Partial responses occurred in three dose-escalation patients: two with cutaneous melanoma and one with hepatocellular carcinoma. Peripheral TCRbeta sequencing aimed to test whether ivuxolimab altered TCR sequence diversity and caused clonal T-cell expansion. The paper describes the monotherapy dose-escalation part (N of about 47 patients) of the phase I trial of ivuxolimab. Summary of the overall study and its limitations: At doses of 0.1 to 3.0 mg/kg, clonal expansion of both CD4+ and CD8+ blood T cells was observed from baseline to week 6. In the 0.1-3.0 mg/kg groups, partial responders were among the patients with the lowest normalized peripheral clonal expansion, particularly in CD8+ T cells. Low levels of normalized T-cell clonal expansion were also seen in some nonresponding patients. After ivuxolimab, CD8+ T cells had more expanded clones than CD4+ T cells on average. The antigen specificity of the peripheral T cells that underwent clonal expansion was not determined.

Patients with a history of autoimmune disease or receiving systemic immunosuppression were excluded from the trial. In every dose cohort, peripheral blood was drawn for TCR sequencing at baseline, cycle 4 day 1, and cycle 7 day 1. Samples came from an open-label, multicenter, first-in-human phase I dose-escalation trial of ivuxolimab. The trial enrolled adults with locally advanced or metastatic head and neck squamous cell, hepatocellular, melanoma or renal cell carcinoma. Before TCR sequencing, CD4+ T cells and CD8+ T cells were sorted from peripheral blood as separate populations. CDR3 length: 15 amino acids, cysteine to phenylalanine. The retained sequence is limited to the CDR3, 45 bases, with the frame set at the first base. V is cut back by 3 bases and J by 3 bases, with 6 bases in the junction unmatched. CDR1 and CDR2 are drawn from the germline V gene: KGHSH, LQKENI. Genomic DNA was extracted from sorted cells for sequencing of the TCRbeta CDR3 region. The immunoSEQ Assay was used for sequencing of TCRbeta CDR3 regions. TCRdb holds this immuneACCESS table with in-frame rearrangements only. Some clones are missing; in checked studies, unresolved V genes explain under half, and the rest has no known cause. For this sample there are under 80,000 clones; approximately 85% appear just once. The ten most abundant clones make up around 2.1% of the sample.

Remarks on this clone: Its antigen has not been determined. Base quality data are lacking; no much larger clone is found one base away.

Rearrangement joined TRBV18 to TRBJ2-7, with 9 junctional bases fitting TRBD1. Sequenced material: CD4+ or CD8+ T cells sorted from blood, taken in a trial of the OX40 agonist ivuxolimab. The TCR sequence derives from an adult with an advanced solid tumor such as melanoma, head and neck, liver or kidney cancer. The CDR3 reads CASSPLGQGGYEQYF. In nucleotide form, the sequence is TGTGCCAGCTCACCTCTGGGACAGGGAGGCTACGAGCAGTACTTC. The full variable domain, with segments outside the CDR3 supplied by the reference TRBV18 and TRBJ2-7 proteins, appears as NAGVMQNPRHLVRRRGQEARLRCSPMKGHSHVYWYRQLPEEGLKFMVYLQKENIIDESGMPKERFSAEFPKEGPSILRIQQVVRGDSAAYFCASSPLGQGGYEQYFGPGTRLTVT.